Listed below are T cell receptor beta chains from one sample, sequenced in a study of T cells in Graves' hyperthyroidism and ophthalmopathy. TCRdb used MiXCR to reprocess the multiplex PCR reads, holding one entry per CDR3 protein. The sample includes under 450,000 distinct CDR3 sequences, 15% to 20% of them seen just once. Sequenced material: blood. The receptors come from a woman aged 25 to 39 with Graves' hyperthyroidism that later progressed to Graves' ophthalmopathy. Each CDR3 is given with its conserved first and last residue. Each record gives: J gene, V gene, D gene, CDR3 length, CDR3 protein. A D gene is named only where the DNA matches it firmly.

TRBJ1-5 | TRBV20-1 | NA | 14 | CSANRVSGSEPQHF
TRBJ2-1 | TRBV6-5 | TRBD2 | 17 | CASSSQWSGRAAYEQFF
TRBJ2-7 | TRBV10-3 | NA | 12 | CAIGSSRYEQYF
TRBJ2-5 | TRBV5-1 | NA | 16 | CASSLYLPCLKETQYF
TRBJ1-6 | TRBV12-3/TRBV12-4 | NA | 14 | CASSFSVYNSPLHF
TRBJ1-1 | TRBV28 | NA | 12 | CASSSLGGYAFF
TRBJ2-1 | TRBV28 | NA | 14 | CASSLTGTYNEQFF
TRBJ1-1 | TRBV20-1 | NA | 14 | CSARGRTAGTEAFF
TRBJ2-2 | TRBV4-1 | TRBD1 | 15 | CASSQYRGRAGELFF
TRBJ2-3 | TRBV5-1 | TRBD2 | 18 | CASSLEVSGGAYTDTQYF
TRBJ2-3 | TRBV28 | NA | 13 | CASSPTTTDTQYF
TRBJ2-1 | TRBV12-3/TRBV12-4 | NA | 14 | CASSDQTGENEQFF
TRBJ1-1 | TRBV7-2 | NA | 18 | CASSLVKGSGAVNTEAFF
TRBJ1-2 | TRBV25-1 | NA | 15 | CASSDLGSGTPGYTF
TRBJ1-5 | TRBV6-2/TRBV6-3 | NA | 16 | CASTKGEAWRNQPQHF
TRBJ2-1 | TRBV6-1 | NA | 14 | CASSPGNEGNEQFF
TRBJ2-7 | TRBV7-9 | NA | 14 | CASSLGGLAYEQYF
TRBJ2-3 | TRBV2 | TRBD1 | 14 | CASSPGQFTDTQYF
TRBJ1-1 | TRBV20-1 | NA | 14 | CSANRRQPLNEAFF
TRBJ2-1 | TRBV6-1 | TRBD1 | 15 | CAGSPQGVAYNEQFF
TRBJ2-7 | TRBV20-1 | NA | 13 | CSASKESSYEQYF
TRBJ1-5 | TRBV4-1 | TRBD1 | 14 | CASSQRQGGQPQHF
TRBJ1-4 | TRBV2 | NA | 16 | CASSDHREATNEKLFF
TRBJ2-7 | TRBV19 | NA | 16 | CASSIDPRGQLYEQYF
TRBJ1-2 | TRBV28 | NA | 12 | CASSSNPYGYTF
TRBJ2-1 | TRBV12-3/TRBV12-4 | NA | 14 | CASSLLVVYGEQFF
TRBJ2-3 | TRBV7-2 | NA | 15 | CASRGQITSTDTQYF
TRBJ1-2 | TRBV27 | TRBD1 | 17 | CASSPYSTGKEDYGYTF
TRBJ2-3 | TRBV11-2 | NA | 19 | CASSLDTSAASYSTDTQYF
TRBJ2-2 | TRBV30 | TRBD2 | 16 | CAWRSTGTRVTGELFF
TRBJ2-3 | TRBV5-1 | NA | 13 | CASSLEQADTQYF
TRBJ1-5 | TRBV20-1 | NA | 13 | CSAKGESNQPQHF
TRBJ1-5 | TRBV12-3/TRBV12-4 | TRBD1 | 15 | CASRTRQGPGQPQHF
TRBJ1-2 | TRBV14 | NA | 16 | CASSQTRTGSRVGYTF
TRBJ2-3 | TRBV19 | TRBD2 | 16 | CASSPSGYNTHDTQYF
TRBJ1-2 | TRBV6-1 | TRBD1 | 13 | CASSLNQGDGYTF
TRBJ2-2 | TRBV12-3/TRBV12-4 | TRBD2 | 17 | CASRGVLAGSNTGELFF
TRBJ2-3 | TRBV20-1 | NA | 11 | CSARSVDTQYF
TRBJ2-1 | TRBV6-1 | TRBD2 | 15 | CASTPLAGGNNEQFF
TRBJ2-4 | TRBV7-2 | NA | 14 | CASSPPGTKNIQYF
TRBJ1-1 | TRBV2 | TRBD1 | 13 | CASIPDRDTEAFF
TRBJ2-3 | TRBV6-1 | TRBD2 | 16 | CASDGLAGGYTDTQYF
TRBJ1-5 | TRBV12-3/TRBV12-4 | TRBD1 | 15 | CASSLADRENQPQHF
TRBJ2-3 | TRBV5-1 | TRBD1 | 16 | CASSGLGTGRPDTQYF
TRBJ2-5 | TRBV29-1 | TRBD2 | 14 | CSVETSGSQETQYF
TRBJ2-5 | TRBV20-1 | TRBD1 | 14 | CSARDGTGQETQYF
TRBJ2-1 | TRBV4-1 | NA | 11 | CATGVSHEQFF
TRBJ2-2 | TRBV20-1 | TRBD1 | 13 | CSARQGWSGELFF
TRBJ2-7 | TRBV29-1 | TRBD2 | 13 | CSVGRDLSYEQYF
TRBJ2-3 | TRBV20-1 | TRBD1 | 13 | CSARDRVWATQYF
TRBJ2-3 | TRBV14 | TRBD2 | 16 | CASSRLAVISTDTQYF
TRBJ2-5 | TRBV20-1 | TRBD1 | 12 | CSVTGGAETQYF
TRBJ1-5 | TRBV28 | NA | 15 | CASSLYRYSNQPQHF
TRBJ2-5 | TRBV3-1 | TRBD1 | 16 | CASSQDIGTAEETQYF
TRBJ2-1 | TRBV6-5 | TRBD2 | 16 | CASSYSGGLAGDEQFF
TRBJ2-2 | TRBV12-3/TRBV12-4 | TRBD2 | 16 | CASSLSGLDSTGELFF
TRBJ2-1 | TRBV10-3 | NA | 19 | CVISAQSGRTELPYNEQFF
TRBJ1-1 | TRBV12-3/TRBV12-4 | NA | 14 | CASSSSGGPAEAFF
TRBJ1-3 | TRBV6-2/TRBV6-3 | NA | 14 | CASSSTGAGNTIYF